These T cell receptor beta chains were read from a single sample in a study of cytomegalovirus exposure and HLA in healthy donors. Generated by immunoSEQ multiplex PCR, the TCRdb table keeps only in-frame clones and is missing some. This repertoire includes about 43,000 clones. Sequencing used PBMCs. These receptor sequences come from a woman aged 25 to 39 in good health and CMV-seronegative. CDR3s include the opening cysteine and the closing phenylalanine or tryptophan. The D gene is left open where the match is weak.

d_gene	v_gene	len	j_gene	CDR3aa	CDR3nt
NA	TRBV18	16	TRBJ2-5	CASSPPVENPQETQYF	TGTGCCAGCTCACCACCGGTCGAGAACCCGCAAGAGACCCAGTACTTC
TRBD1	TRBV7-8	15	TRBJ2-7	CASSLVRQGTYEQYF	TGTGCCAGCAGCTTAGTTCGACAGGGTACCTACGAGCAGTACTTC
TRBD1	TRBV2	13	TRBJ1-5	CASDRAGGQPQHF	TGTGCCAGCGATCGGGCAGGGGGACAGCCCCAGCATTTT
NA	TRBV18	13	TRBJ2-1	CASSDPGGHEQFF	TGTGCCAGCTCAGATCCCGGGGGACATGAGCAGTTCTTC
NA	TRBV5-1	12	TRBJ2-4	CASQGHENIQYF	TGCGCCAGCCAGGGACACGAAAACATTCAGTACTTC
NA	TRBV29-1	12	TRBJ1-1	CSVNSGATEAFF	TGCAGCGTAAACAGTGGGGCCACTGAAGCTTTCTTT
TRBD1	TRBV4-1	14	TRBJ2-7	CASSTRTGANEQYF	TGCGCCAGCAGCACCCGGACAGGGGCGAACGAGCAGTACTTC
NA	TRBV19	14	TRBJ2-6	CAAGFGFGANVLTF	TGTGCCGCCGGATTCGGGTTTGGGGCCAACGTCCTGACTTTC
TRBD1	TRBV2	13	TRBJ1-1	CASRGQGAVEAFF	TGTGCCAGCCGGGGACAGGGGGCGGTTGAAGCTTTCTTT
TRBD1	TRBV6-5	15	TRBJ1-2	CASSYPDRGSYGYTF	TGTGCCAGCAGTTACCCTGACAGGGGATCGTATGGCTACACCTTC
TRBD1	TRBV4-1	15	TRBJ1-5	CASSSPGQGDQPQHF	TGCGCCAGCAGCTCCCCTGGACAGGGGGATCAGCCCCAGCATTTT
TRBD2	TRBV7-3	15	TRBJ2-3	CASSLTGGRTDTQYF	TGTGCCAGCAGCTTAACGGGAGGGCGCACAGATACGCAGTATTTT
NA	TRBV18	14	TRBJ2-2	CASSRTGNTGELFF	TGTGCCAGCTCAAGGACGGGAAACACCGGGGAGCTGTTTTTT
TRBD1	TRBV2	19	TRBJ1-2	CASSDVALGQGSVDYGYTF	TGTGCCAGCAGTGATGTGGCCCTGGGACAGGGGAGTGTGGACTATGGCTACACCTTC
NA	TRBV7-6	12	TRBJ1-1	CASSFAIPEAFF	TGTGCCAGCAGCTTCGCGATCCCTGAAGCTTTCTTT
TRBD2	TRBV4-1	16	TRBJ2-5	CASSQESSGQGETQYF	TGCGCCAGCAGCCAAGAATCTAGCGGGCAGGGAGAGACCCAGTACTTC
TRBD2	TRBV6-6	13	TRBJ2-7	CASSAGGVYEQYF	TGTGCCAGCAGTGCGGGGGGAGTCTACGAGCAGTACTTC
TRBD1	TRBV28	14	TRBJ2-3	CASSIQGGTDTQYF	TGTGCCAGCAGCATACAGGGGGGTACAGATACGCAGTATTTT
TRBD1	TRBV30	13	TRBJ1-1	CALIGQENTEAFF	TGTGCCCTGATCGGACAGGAGAACACTGAAGCTTTCTTT
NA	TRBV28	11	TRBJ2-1	CASSLLEEQFF	TGTGCCAGCAGCCTTCTGGAGGAGCAGTTCTTC
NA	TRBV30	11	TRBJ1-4	CAWDRNEKLFF	TGTGCCTGGGACAGGAATGAAAAACTGTTTTTT
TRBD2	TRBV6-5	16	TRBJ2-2	CASSYSPGGDTGELFF	TGTGCCAGCAGTTACAGCCCCGGGGGGGACACCGGGGAGCTGTTTTTT
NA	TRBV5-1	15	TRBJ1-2	CASSLSPGPFYGYTF	TGCGCCAGCAGCTTGTCACCAGGGCCCTTCTATGGCTACACCTTC
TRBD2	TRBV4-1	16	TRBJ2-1	CASSHPGTSSYNEQFF	TGCGCCAGCAGCCACCCCGGGACTAGCTCCTACAATGAGCAGTTCTTC
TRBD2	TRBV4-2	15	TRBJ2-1	CASSPLAGGENEQFF	TGTGCCAGCAGCCCACTAGCGGGAGGGGAGAATGAGCAGTTCTTC
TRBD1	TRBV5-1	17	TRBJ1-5	CASSLGPGTERNQPQHF	TGCGCCAGCAGCTTGGGGCCCGGGACAGAACGCAATCAGCCCCAGCATTTT
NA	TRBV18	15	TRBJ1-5	CASSPQRGGDQPQHF	TGTGCCAGCTCACCACAAAGAGGGGGGGATCAGCCCCAGCATTTT
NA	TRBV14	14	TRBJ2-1	CASSQAGTHNEQFF	TGTGCCAGCAGCCAAGCCGGGACTCACAATGAGCAGTTCTTC
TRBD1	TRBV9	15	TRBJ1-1	CASSVEPGQGAEAFF	TGTGCCAGCAGCGTAGAACCGGGACAGGGGGCTGAAGCTTTCTTT
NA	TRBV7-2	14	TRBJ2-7	CASSFRLENYEQYF	TGTGCCAGCAGCTTCCGGCTAGAAAACTACGAGCAGTACTTC
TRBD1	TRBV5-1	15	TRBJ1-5	CASSLTGVKNQPQHF	TGCGCCAGCAGCCTCACAGGGGTTAAGAATCAGCCCCAGCATTTT
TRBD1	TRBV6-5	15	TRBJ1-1	CASSYPDRVGTEAFF	TGTGCCAGCAGTTACCCGGACAGGGTGGGCACTGAAGCTTTCTTT
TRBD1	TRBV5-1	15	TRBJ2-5	CASSLTGGSRETQYF	TGCGCCAGCAGCTTGACAGGGGGCAGTCGGGAGACCCAGTACTTC
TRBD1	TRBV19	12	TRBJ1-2	CASSDRDYGYTF	TGTGCCAGTAGTGACAGGGACTATGGCTACACCTTC
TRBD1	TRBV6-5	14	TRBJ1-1	CASRGQGGSTEAFF	TGTGCCAGCAGGGGACAGGGCGGCAGCACTGAAGCTTTCTTT
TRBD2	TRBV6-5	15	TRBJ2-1	CASSYGLAGVNEQFF	TGTGCCAGCAGTTACGGGCTAGCGGGAGTCAATGAGCAGTTCTTC
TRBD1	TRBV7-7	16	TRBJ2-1	CASSPSGTGNYNEQFF	TGTGCTAGCAGCCCCTCCGGGACAGGGAATTACAATGAGCAGTTCTTC
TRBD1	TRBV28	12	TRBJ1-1	CASSSLTGLAFF	TGTGCCAGCAGTTCGTTGACAGGGTTAGCTTTCTTT
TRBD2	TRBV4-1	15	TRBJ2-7	CASSHVGEGSYEQYF	TGCGCCAGCAGCCACGTGGGGGAGGGCTCCTACGAGCAGTACTTC
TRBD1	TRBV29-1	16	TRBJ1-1	CSVLEQGALWNTEAFF	TGCAGCGTACTCGAACAGGGGGCCTTATGGAACACTGAAGCTTTCTTT
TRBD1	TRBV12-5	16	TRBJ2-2	CASGLSQGGFTGELFF	TGTGCTAGTGGTTTGTCACAGGGGGGTTTCACCGGGGAGCTGTTTTTT
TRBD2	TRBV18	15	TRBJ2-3	CASSRGLADTDTQYF	TGTGCCAGCTCACGGGGACTAGCGGATACAGATACGCAGTATTTT
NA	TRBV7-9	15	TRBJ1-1	CASISVEGYNTEAFF	TGTGCCAGCATTTCCGTGGAGGGTTATAACACTGAAGCTTTCTTT
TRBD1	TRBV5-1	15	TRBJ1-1	CASSFEGAPNTEAFF	TGCGCCAGCAGTTTTGAGGGGGCCCCGAACACTGAAGCTTTCTTT
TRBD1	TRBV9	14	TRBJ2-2	CASSAGQFIGELFF	TGTGCCAGCAGCGCGGGACAGTTTATCGGGGAGCTGTTTTTT
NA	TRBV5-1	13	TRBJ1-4	CASSWEGGEKLFF	TGCGCCAGCAGCTGGGAAGGAGGGGAAAAACTGTTTTTT